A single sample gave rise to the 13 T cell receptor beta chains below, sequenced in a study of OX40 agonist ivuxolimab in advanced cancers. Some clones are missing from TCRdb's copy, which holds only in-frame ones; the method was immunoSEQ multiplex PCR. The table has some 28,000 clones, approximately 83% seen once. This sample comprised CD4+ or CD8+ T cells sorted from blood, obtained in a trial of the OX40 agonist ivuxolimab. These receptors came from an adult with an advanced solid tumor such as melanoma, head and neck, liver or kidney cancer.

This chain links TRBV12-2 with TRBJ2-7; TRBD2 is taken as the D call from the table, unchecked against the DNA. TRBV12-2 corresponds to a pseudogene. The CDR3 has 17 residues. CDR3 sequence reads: CASRLALAGPSRYEQYF. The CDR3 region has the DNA TGTGCAAGTCGCTTAGCGCTAGCGGGGCCCTCGCGATACGAGCAGTACTTC.

As DNA, the CDR3 is TGTGCCAGCAGGGACGGACAGTATAGCAATCAGCCCCAGCATTTT. It codes for CASRDGQYSNQPQHF. V gene TRBV6-6 combines with J gene TRBJ1-5; perhaps TRBD1 as D (6 bases). The CDR3 extends over 15 amino acids. Germline loops: CDR1 MNHNY, CDR2 SVGAGI (reference sequence). V gave up 6 bases and J gave up 0 bases, with 12 bases separating them.

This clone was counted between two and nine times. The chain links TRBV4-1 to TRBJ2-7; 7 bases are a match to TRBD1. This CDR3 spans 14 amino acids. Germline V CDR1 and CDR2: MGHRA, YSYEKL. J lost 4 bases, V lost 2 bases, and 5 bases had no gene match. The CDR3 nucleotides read TGCGCCAGCAGCCAAATGACAGGGCGGTACGAGCAGTACTTC. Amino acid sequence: CASSQMTGRYEQYF.

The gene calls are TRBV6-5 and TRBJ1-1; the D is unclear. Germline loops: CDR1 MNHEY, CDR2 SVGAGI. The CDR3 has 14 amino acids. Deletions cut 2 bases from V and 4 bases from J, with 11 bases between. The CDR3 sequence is CASSYLWASTEAFF. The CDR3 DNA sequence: TGTGCCAGCAGTTACCTCTGGGCGAGCACTGAAGCTTTCTTT.

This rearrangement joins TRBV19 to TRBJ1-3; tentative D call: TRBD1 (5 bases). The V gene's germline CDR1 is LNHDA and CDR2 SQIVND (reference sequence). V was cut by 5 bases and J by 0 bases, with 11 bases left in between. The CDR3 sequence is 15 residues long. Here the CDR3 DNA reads TGTGCCAGTAGTCTCGGGACGGACTCTGGAAACACCATATATTTT. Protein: CASSLGTDSGNTIYF.

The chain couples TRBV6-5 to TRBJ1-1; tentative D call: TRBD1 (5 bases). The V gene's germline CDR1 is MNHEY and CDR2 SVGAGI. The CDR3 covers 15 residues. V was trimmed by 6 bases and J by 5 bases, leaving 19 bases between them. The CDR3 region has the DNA TGTGCCAGCAGATACCTTGGGGGGGGGAGTACTGAAGCTTTCTTT. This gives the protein CASRYLGGGSTEAFF.

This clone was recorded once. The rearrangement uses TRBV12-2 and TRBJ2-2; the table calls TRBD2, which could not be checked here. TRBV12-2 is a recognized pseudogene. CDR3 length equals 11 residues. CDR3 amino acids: CASRLVGELFF. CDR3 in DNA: TGTGCAAGTCGTCTCGTCGGGGAGCTGTTTTTT.

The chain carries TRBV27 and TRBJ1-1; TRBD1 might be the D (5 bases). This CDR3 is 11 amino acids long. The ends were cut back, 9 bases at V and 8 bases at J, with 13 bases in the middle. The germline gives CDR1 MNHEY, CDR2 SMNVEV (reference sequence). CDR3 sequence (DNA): TGTGCCAGTTATGGGGGGTCGGAAGCTTTCTTT. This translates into CASYGGSEAFF.

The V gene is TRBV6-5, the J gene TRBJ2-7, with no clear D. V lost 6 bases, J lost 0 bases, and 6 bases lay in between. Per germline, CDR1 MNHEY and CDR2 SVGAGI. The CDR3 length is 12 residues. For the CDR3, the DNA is TGTGCCAGCAGCCTGAGCTCCTACGAGCAGTACTTC. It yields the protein CASSLSSYEQYF.

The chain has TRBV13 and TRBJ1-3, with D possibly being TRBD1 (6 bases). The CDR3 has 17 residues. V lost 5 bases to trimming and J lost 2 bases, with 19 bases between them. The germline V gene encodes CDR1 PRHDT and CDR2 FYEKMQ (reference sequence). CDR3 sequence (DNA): TGTGCCAGCAGCCCCTTAGGAGAGGGGGAGGCTGGAAACACCATATATTTT. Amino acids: CASSPLGEGEAGNTIYF.

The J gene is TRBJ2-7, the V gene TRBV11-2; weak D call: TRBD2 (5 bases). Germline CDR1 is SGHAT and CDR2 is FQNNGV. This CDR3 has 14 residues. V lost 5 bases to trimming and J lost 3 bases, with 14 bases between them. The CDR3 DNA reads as TGTGCCAGCAGCCTTCGACCCCGGGACTACGAGCAGTACTTC. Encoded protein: CASSLRPRDYEQYF.

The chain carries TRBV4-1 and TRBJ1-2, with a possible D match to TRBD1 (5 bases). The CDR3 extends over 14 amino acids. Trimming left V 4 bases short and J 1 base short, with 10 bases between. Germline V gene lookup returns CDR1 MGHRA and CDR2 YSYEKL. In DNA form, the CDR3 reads TGCGCCAGCAGCCTGGGACCGAATAACTATGGCTACACCTTC. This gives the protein CASSLGPNNYGYTF.

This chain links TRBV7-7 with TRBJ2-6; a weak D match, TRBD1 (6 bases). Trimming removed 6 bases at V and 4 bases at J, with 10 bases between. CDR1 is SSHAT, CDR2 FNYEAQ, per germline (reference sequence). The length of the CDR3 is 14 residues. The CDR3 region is CASSNDRGANVLTF. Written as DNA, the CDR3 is TGTGCCAGCAGTAACGACAGGGGGGCCAACGTCCTGACTTTC. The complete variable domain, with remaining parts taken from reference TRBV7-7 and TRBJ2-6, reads GAGVSQSPRYKVTKRGQDVTLRCDPISSHATLYWYQQALGQGPEFLTYFNYEAQPDKSGLPSDRFSAERPEGSISTLTIQRTEQRDSAMYRCASSNDRGANVLTFGAGSRLTVL.